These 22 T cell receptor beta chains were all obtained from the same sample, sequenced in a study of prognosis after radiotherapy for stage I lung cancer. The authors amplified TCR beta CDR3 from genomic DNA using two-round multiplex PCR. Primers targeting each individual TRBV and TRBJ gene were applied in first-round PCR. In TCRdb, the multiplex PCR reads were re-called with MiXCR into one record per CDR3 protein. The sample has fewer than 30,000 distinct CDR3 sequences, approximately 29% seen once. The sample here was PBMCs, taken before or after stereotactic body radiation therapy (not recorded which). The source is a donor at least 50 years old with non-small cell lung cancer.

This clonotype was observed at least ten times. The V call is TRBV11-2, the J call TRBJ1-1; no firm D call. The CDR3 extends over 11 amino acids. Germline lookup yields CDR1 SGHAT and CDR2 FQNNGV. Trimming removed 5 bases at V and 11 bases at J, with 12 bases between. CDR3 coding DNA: TGTGCCAGCAGCCGAGGACTGCGGGCTTTCTTT. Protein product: CASSRGLRAFF.

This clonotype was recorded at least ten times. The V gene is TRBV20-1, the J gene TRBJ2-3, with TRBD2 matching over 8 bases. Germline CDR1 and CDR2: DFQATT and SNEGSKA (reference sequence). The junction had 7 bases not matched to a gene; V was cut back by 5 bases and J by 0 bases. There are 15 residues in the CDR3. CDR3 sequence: CSASQGGGSTDTQYF. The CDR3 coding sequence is TGCAGTGCTTCTCAGGGCGGGGGGAGCACAGATACGCAGTATTTT.

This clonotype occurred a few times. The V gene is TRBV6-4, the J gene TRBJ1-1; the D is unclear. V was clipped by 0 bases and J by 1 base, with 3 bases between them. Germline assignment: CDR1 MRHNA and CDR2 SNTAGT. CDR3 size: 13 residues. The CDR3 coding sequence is TGTGCCAGCAGTGACTCAGAGAACACTGAAGCTTTCTTT. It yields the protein CASSDSENTEAFF.

CDR3 sequence: CASSPYLGYEQFF. The CDR3 DNA reads as TGTGCCAGCTCACCCTACCTCGGGTATGAGCAGTTCTTC. This chain uses TRBV18 with TRBJ2-1; D uncertain. Germline V lookup: CDR1 KGHSH, CDR2 LQKENI. The CDR3 is 13 amino acids. The V end lost 3 bases, the J end lost 8 bases, and 11 bases lay between the germline ends.

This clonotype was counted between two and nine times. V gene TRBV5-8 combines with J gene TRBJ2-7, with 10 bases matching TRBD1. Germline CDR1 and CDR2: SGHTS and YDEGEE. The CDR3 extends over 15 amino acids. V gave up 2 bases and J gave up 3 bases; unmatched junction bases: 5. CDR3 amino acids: CASSFPGTGDYEQYF. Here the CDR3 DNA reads TGTGCCAGCAGCTTCCCCGGGACAGGGGACTACGAGCAGTACTTC. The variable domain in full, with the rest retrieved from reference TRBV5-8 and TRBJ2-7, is EAGVTQSPTHLIKTRGQQATLRCSPISGHTSVYWYQQALGLGLQFLLWYDEGEERNRGNFPPRFSGRQFPNYSSELNVNALELEDSALYLCASSFPGTGDYEQYFGPGTRLTVT.

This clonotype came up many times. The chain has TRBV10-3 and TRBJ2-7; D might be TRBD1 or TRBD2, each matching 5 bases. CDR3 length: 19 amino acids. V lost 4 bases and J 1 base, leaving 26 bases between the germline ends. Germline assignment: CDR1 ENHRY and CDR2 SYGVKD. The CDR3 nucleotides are TGTGCCATCAGTGCCTCGAGGGGAATGACATTCAGTGGTTCCTACGAGCAGTACTTC. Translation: CAISASRGMTFSGSYEQYF.

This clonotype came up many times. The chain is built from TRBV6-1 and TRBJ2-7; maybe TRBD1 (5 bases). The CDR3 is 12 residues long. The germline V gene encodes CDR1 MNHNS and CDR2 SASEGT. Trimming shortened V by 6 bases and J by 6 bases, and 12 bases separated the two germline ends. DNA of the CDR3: TGTGCCAGCAGAACCGACAGTGGCGAGCAGTACTTC. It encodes CASRTDSGEQYF.

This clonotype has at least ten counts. The CDR3 is CASSFLGTGGSRQYF. The CDR3 DNA reads TGTGCCAGCAGTTTTCTCGGGACAGGGGGCTCGAGGCAGTACTTC. The chain uses TRBV28 and TRBJ2-7, with 12 bases aligning to TRBD1. The germline gives CDR1 MDHEN, CDR2 SYDVKM. With V trimmed by 3 bases and J by 9 bases, 9 bases remained unmatched. The CDR3 length is 15 residues.

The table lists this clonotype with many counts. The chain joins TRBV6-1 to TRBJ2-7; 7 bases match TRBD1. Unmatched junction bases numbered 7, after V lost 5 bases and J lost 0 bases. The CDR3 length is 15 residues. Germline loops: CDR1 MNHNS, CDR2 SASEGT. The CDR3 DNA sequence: TGTGCCAGCAGTCCGGGACAGCCTAGCTCCTACGAGCAGTACTTC. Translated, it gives CASSPGQPSSYEQYF.

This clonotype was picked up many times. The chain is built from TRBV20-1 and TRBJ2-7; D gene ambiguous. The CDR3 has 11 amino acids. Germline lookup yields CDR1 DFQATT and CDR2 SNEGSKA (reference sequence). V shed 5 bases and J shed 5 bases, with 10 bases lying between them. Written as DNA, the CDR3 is TGCAGTGCTCGAAGGGTTGACGAGCAGTACTTC. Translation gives CSARRVDEQYF.

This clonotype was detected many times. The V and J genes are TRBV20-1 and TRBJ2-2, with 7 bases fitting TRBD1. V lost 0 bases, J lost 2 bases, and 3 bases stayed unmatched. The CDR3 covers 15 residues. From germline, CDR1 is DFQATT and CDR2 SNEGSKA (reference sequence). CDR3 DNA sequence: TGCAGTGCTAGAGATCCAGGGGGAAACACCGGGGAGCTGTTTTTT. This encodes CSARDPGGNTGELFF.

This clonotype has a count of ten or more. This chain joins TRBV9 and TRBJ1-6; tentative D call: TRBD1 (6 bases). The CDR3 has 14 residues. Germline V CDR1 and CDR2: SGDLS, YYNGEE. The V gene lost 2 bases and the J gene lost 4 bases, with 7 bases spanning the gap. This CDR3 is CASSVDSYNSPLHF. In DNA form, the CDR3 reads TGTGCCAGCAGCGTGGACAGTTATAATTCACCCCTCCACTTT.

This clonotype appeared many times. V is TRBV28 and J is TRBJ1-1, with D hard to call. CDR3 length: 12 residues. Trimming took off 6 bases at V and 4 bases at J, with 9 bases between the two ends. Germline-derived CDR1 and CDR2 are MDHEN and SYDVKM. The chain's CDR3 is CASRGVPTEAFF. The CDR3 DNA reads TGTGCCAGCAGGGGAGTGCCCACTGAAGCTTTCTTT.

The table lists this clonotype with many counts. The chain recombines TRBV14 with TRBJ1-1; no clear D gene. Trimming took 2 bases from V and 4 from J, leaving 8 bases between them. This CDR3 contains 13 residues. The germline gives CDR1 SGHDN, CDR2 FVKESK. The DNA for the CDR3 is TGTGCCAGCAGCCAACGGGGAGGCACTGAAGCTTTCTTT. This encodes CASSQRGGTEAFF.

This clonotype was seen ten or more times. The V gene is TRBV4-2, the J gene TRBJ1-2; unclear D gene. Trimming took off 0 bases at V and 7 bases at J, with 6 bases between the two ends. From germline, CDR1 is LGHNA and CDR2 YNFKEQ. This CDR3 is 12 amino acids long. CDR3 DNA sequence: TGTGCCAGCAGCCAAGATGGCGTTGGCTACACCTTC. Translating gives CASSQDGVGYTF.

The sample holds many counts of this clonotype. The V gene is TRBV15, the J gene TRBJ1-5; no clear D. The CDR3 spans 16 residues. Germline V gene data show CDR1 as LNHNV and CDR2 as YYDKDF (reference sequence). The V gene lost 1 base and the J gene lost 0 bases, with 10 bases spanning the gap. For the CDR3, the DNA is TGTGCCACCAGCAGAGGGGGTGAACCTAGCAATCAGCCCCAGCATTTT. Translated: CATSRGGEPSNQPQHF.

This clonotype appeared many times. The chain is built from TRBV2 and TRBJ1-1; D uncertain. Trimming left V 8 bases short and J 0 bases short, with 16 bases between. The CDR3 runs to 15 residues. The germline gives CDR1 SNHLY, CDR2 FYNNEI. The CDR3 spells CASLRPSGVNTEAFF. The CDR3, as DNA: TGTGCCAGCTTGAGACCCAGTGGGGTGAACACTGAAGCTTTCTTT.

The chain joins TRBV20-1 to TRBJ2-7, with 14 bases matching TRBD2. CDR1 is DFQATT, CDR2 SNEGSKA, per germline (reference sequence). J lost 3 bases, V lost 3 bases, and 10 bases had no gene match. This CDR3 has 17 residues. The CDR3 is CSASRLAGGRLDYEQYF. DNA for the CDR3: TGCAGTGCTAGTAGACTAGCGGGAGGGCGTCTCGACTACGAGCAGTACTTC.

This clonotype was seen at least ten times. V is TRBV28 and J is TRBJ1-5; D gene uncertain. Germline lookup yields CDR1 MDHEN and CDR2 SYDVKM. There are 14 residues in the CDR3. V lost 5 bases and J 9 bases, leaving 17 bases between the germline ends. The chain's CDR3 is CASSLPTPFSPQHF. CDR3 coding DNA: TGTGCCAGCAGTCTCCCGACACCCTTTTCGCCCCAGCATTTT.

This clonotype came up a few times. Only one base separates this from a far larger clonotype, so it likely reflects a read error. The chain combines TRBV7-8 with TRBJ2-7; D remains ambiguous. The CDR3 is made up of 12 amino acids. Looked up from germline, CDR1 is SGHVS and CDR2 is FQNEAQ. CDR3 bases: TGTGCCAACAGCTTAGCTGGTAACGAGCAGTACTTC. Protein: CANSLAGNEQYF. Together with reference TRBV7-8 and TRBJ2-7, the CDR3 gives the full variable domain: GAGVSQSPRYKVAKRGQDVALRCDPISGHVSLFWYQQALGQGPEFLTYFQNEAQLDKSGLPSDRFFAERPEGSVSTLKIQRTQQEDSAVYLCANSLAGNEQYFGPGTRLTVT.

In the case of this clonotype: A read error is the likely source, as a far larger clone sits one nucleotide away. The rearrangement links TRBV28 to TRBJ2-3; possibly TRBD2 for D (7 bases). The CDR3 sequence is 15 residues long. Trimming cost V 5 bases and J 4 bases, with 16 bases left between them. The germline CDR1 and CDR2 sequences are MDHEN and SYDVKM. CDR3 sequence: CASSEGLEGADTQYF. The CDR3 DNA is TGTGCCAGCAGTGAAGGACTAGAGGGGGCAGATACGCAGTATTTT.

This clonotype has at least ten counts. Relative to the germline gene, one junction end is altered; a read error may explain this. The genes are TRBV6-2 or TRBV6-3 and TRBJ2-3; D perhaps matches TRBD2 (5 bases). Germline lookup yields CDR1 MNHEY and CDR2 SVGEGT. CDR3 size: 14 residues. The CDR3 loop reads CASSHSGFTDTQYF. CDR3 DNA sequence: TGTGCCAGCAGTCACTCGGGATTCACAGATACGCAGTATTTT.